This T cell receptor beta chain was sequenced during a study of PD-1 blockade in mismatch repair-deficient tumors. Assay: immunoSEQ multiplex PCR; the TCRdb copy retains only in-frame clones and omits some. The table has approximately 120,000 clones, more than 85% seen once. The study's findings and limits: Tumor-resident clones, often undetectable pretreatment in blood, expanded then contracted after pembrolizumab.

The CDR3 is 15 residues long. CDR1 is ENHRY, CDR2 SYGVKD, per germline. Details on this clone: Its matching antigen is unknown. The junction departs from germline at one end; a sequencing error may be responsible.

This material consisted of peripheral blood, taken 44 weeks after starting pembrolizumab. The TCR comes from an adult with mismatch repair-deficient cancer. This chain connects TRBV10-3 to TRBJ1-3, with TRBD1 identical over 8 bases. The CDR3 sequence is CASSEGQGGLYTIYF. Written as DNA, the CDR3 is TGTGCCAGCAGTGAAGGACAGGGAGGTCTGTACACCATATATTTT.